Presented here are 3 T cell receptor beta chains from one specimen sequenced in a study of STAT5B mutations in CD4+ large granular lymphocyte leukemia. Data came from immunoSEQ multiplex PCR; TCRdb stores just in-frame clones and leaves some out. The sample has 35,000 to 40,000 clones, 70% to 90% seen once. Sequencing input: CD4+ T cells from blood buffy coats. Source of these receptors: a human donor in good health.

J is TRBJ2-7 and V is TRBV30; 14 positions agree with TRBD2. CDR1 is GTSNPN and CDR2 is SVGIG in the germline V gene (reference sequence). This CDR3 has 15 amino acids. V trimming: 3 bases; J trimming: 7 bases; junction bases outside the gene matches: 8. The CDR3 nucleotides are TGTGCCTGGAGGGAGACTAGCGGGAGGGCAAGTGAGCAGTACTTC. This translates into CAWRETSGRASEQYF.

The chain has TRBV14 and TRBJ2-7; D might be TRBD1 or TRBD2, each matching 5 bases. The CDR3 has 15 residues. V lost 3 bases and J lost 1, with 13 bases in between. Germline V CDR1 and CDR2: SGHDN, FVKESK. The CDR3 reads CASSQASGRSYEQYF. The CDR3 coding sequence is TGTGCCAGCAGCCAGGCGTCGGGACGATCCTACGAGCAGTACTTC. Full variable domain (missing parts from reference TRBV14 and TRBJ2-7): EAGVTQFPSHSVIEKGQTVTLRCDPISGHDNLYWYRRVMGKEIKFLLHFVKESKQDESGMPNNRFLAERTGGTYSTLKVQPAELEDSGVYFCASSQASGRSYEQYFGPGTRLTVT.

This clone occurred once. V gene TRBV5-4 combines with J gene TRBJ2-3, with 7 nucleotides matching TRBD1. Looked up from germline, CDR1 is SGHNT and CDR2 is YYREEE (reference sequence). The CDR3 has 16 amino acids. V lost 3 bases and J lost 2; bases outside the gene matches: 9. The CDR3 coding sequence is TGTGCCAGCAGCTGGGGATTGACAGGGAACACAGATACGCAGTATTTT. It translates to CASSWGLTGNTDTQYF.